These T cell receptor beta chains were read from a single sample in a study of T cells in tuberculosis. Only in-frame clones appear in the TCRdb table, and some are missing; sequencing was by immunoSEQ multiplex PCR. The sample includes under 40,000 clones, around 86% of them seen just once. Here the sequenced sample was PBMCs, taken at tuberculosis diagnosis. The receptors derive from an adult with tuberculosis. Both conserved end residues are part of each CDR3. Fields, in order: CDR3 protein, CDR3 DNA, clone size, J gene, D gene, V gene. The D gene is left open where the match is weak. A clone size is listed for some rows: how often the clone was seen (once, few, many), or a class if it is expanded.

cdr3_aa: CASSEADRVAGANVLTF; cdr3_nt: TGTGCCAGCAGTGAAGCCGACAGGGTCGCGGGGGCCAACGTCCTGACTTTC; clone_size: -; j_call: TRBJ2-6; d_call: TRBD1; v_call: TRBV6-1
cdr3_aa: CSARKGEGYTF; cdr3_nt: TGCAGTGCTAGAAAAGGAGAGGGCTACACCTTC; clone_size: -; j_call: TRBJ1-2; d_call: -; v_call: TRBV20-1
cdr3_aa: CASTPGHSNEKLFF; cdr3_nt: TGTGCCAGCACCCCGGGACACTCTAATGAAAAACTGTTTTTT; clone_size: -; j_call: TRBJ1-4; d_call: -; v_call: TRBV9
cdr3_aa: CASSQDRSKETQYF; cdr3_nt: TGTGCCAGCAGCCAAGACCGGAGCAAAGAGACCCAGTACTTC; clone_size: -; j_call: TRBJ2-5; d_call: -; v_call: TRBV7-8
cdr3_aa: CASSQPRGGGSGNTIYF; cdr3_nt: TGCGCCAGCAGTCAGCCAAGGGGAGGGGGCTCTGGAAACACCATATATTTT; clone_size: -; j_call: TRBJ1-3; d_call: -; v_call: TRBV4-1
cdr3_aa: CASSGQGNSPLHF; cdr3_nt: TGTGCCAGCAGCGGACAGGGGAATTCACCCCTCCACTTT; clone_size: few; j_call: TRBJ1-6; d_call: TRBD1; v_call: TRBV13
cdr3_aa: CASKAGGLQDTQYF; cdr3_nt: TGTGCCAGCAAGGCGGGGGGGCTACAAGATACGCAGTATTTT; clone_size: -; j_call: TRBJ2-3; d_call: TRBD2; v_call: TRBV2
cdr3_aa: CATDVAGRRTDTQYF; cdr3_nt: TGTGCCACCGACGTAGCGGGGAGAAGGACAGATACGCAGTATTTT; clone_size: -; j_call: TRBJ2-3; d_call: TRBD2; v_call: TRBV28
cdr3_aa: CASSPRQGLGSGNTIYF; cdr3_nt: TGTGCCAGCAGCCCTCGACAGGGGCTTGGCTCTGGAAACACCATATATTTT; clone_size: -; j_call: TRBJ1-3; d_call: TRBD1; v_call: TRBV9
cdr3_aa: CAWSVGLPEGEQYF; cdr3_nt: TGTGCCTGGAGTGTAGGACTACCAGAGGGCGAGCAGTACTTC; clone_size: -; j_call: TRBJ2-7; d_call: -; v_call: TRBV30
cdr3_aa: CATSRDRGKDSEAFF; cdr3_nt: TGTGCCACCAGCAGAGATAGGGGGAAGGACAGTGAAGCTTTCTTT; clone_size: medium-sized; j_call: TRBJ1-1; d_call: -; v_call: TRBV15
cdr3_aa: CASSHKVGQGNTEAFF; cdr3_nt: TGTGCCAGCAGCCACAAAGTTGGACAGGGGAACACTGAAGCTTTCTTT; clone_size: medium-sized; j_call: TRBJ1-1; d_call: TRBD1; v_call: TRBV27
cdr3_aa: CASSQFLGTGLTDTQYF; cdr3_nt: TGCGCCAGCAGCCAGTTCCTGGGGACAGGGTTGACAGATACGCAGTATTTT; clone_size: -; j_call: TRBJ2-3; d_call: TRBD1; v_call: TRBV4-1
cdr3_aa: CASRGQRNQETQYF; cdr3_nt: TGTGCCAGCAGAGGACAGAGAAACCAAGAGACCCAGTACTTC; clone_size: -; j_call: TRBJ2-5; d_call: -; v_call: TRBV6-5
cdr3_aa: CASSPIAGGTGELFF; cdr3_nt: TGTGCCAGCAGTCCGATAGCGGGAGGCACCGGGGAGCTGTTTTTT; clone_size: -; j_call: TRBJ2-2; d_call: TRBD2; v_call: TRBV6-4
cdr3_aa: CASSVGQLAKNIQYF; cdr3_nt: TGTGCCAGCAGCGTGGGACAGCTAGCCAAAAACATTCAGTACTTC; clone_size: -; j_call: TRBJ2-4; d_call: TRBD1; v_call: TRBV5-4
cdr3_aa: CASSPLSTGGWGYTF; cdr3_nt: TGTGCCAGCAGCCCACTTTCGACAGGGGGCTGGGGCTACACCTTC; clone_size: -; j_call: TRBJ1-2; d_call: TRBD1; v_call: TRBV11-2
cdr3_aa: CASSFRGFEQYF; cdr3_nt: TGTGCCAGCAGTTTCAGGGGGTTCGAGCAGTACTTC; clone_size: -; j_call: TRBJ2-7; d_call: TRBD1; v_call: TRBV5-6
cdr3_aa: CASSQADRADTQYF; cdr3_nt: TGTGCCAGCAGCCAGGCGGACAGGGCAGATACGCAGTATTTT; clone_size: -; j_call: TRBJ2-3; d_call: TRBD1; v_call: TRBV7-9
cdr3_aa: CASSPRDRPYEQYF; cdr3_nt: TGTGCCAGCAGCCCACGGGACAGGCCCTACGAGCAGTACTTC; clone_size: -; j_call: TRBJ2-7; d_call: TRBD1; v_call: TRBV11-3
cdr3_aa: CASSPEARGGQETQYF; cdr3_nt: TGTGCCAGCAGCCCTGAGGCACGGGGGGGCCAAGAGACCCAGTACTTC; clone_size: once; j_call: TRBJ2-5; d_call: TRBD2; v_call: TRBV7-7
cdr3_aa: CASSDQGYGYTF; cdr3_nt: TGCGCCAGCAGCGACCAGGGCTATGGCTACACCTTC; clone_size: -; j_call: TRBJ1-2; d_call: -; v_call: TRBV4-1
cdr3_aa: CASSLGDRANTGELFF; cdr3_nt: TGTGCCAGCAGCTTAGGAGATCGGGCGAACACCGGGGAGCTGTTTTTT; clone_size: -; j_call: TRBJ2-2; d_call: -; v_call: TRBV13
cdr3_aa: CARQGREKLFF; cdr3_nt: TGCGCCAGACAGGGTCGTGAAAAACTGTTTTTT; clone_size: -; j_call: TRBJ1-4; d_call: -; v_call: TRBV10-1
cdr3_aa: CASSKAGVEQYF; cdr3_nt: TGTGCCAGCAGCAAAGCGGGGGTCGAGCAGTACTTC; clone_size: -; j_call: TRBJ2-7; d_call: TRBD2; v_call: TRBV7-9
cdr3_aa: CAWSVVGALSSYNEQFF; cdr3_nt: TGTGCCTGGAGTGTAGTGGGCGCCTTGAGCTCCTACAATGAGCAGTTCTTC; clone_size: -; j_call: TRBJ2-1; d_call: -; v_call: TRBV30
cdr3_aa: CASSDPGLVLGEQYF; cdr3_nt: TGCGCCAGCAGTGACCCCGGACTAGTGCTGGGTGAGCAGTACTTC; clone_size: -; j_call: TRBJ2-7; d_call: TRBD2; v_call: TRBV10-1
cdr3_aa: CASSQAVAGNTIYF; cdr3_nt: TGCGCCAGCAGCCAAGCAGTCGCTGGAAACACCATATATTTT; clone_size: once; j_call: TRBJ1-3; d_call: -; v_call: TRBV4-1
cdr3_aa: CASSESLAGSYEQYF; cdr3_nt: TGCGCCAGCAGTGAGTCTCTAGCGGGCTCCTACGAGCAGTACTTC; clone_size: -; j_call: TRBJ2-7; d_call: TRBD2; v_call: TRBV10-1
cdr3_aa: CASSLTGGTEAFF; cdr3_nt: TGTGCCAGCAGTCTGACAGGGGGCACTGAAGCTTTCTTT; clone_size: few; j_call: TRBJ1-1; d_call: TRBD1; v_call: TRBV6-1
cdr3_aa: CACSDRAYEQYF; cdr3_nt: TGTGCCTGCTCGGACAGGGCCTACGAGCAGTACTTC; clone_size: -; j_call: TRBJ2-7; d_call: TRBD1; v_call: TRBV19
cdr3_aa: CASSLGGGTLSYEQYF; cdr3_nt: TGTGCCAGCAGCTTAGGAGGGGGTACTTTATCCTACGAGCAGTACTTC; clone_size: -; j_call: TRBJ2-7; d_call: -; v_call: TRBV11-2
cdr3_aa: CASSPQGGGNTIYF; cdr3_nt: TGTGCCAGCAGCCCCCAGGGCGGTGGAAACACCATATATTTT; clone_size: -; j_call: TRBJ1-3; d_call: -; v_call: TRBV7-2
cdr3_aa: CASSPRGQNFYGYTF; cdr3_nt: TGTGCCAGCAGTCCCAGGGGACAGAACTTCTATGGCTACACCTTC; clone_size: -; j_call: TRBJ1-2; d_call: TRBD1; v_call: TRBV7-2
cdr3_aa: CASMGQGRSETQYF; cdr3_nt: TGTGCCAGTATGGGGCAGGGGCGATCGGAGACCCAGTACTTC; clone_size: -; j_call: TRBJ2-5; d_call: -; v_call: TRBV19
cdr3_aa: CASSLMGPGGGDTQYF; cdr3_nt: TGTGCCAGCAGCTTGATGGGGCCAGGGGGTGGAGATACGCAGTATTTT; clone_size: -; j_call: TRBJ2-3; d_call: TRBD1; v_call: TRBV5-4
cdr3_aa: CASSLLAGDEQFF; cdr3_nt: TGTGCCAGTAGTTTACTAGCGGGGGATGAGCAGTTCTTC; clone_size: -; j_call: TRBJ2-1; d_call: TRBD2; v_call: TRBV19
cdr3_aa: CAWDLRVPPSTDTQYF; cdr3_nt: TGTGCCTGGGACCTCCGGGTCCCCCCGTCCACAGATACGCAGTATTTT; clone_size: -; j_call: TRBJ2-3; d_call: -; v_call: TRBV30
cdr3_aa: CASSEAQGRGYTF; cdr3_nt: TGCGCCAGCAGTGAGGCACAGGGACGTGGCTACACCTTC; clone_size: few; j_call: TRBJ1-2; d_call: -; v_call: TRBV10-1
cdr3_aa: CASSLLQGNVHGYTF; cdr3_nt: TGTGCCAGCAGTCTACTACAGGGGAATGTTCATGGCTACACCTTC; clone_size: -; j_call: TRBJ1-2; d_call: TRBD1; v_call: TRBV2
cdr3_aa: CASSSQGAYQETQYF; cdr3_nt: TGTGCCAGCAGTTCCCAGGGGGCCTACCAAGAGACCCAGTACTTC; clone_size: -; j_call: TRBJ2-5; d_call: TRBD1; v_call: TRBV6-1
cdr3_aa: CAIRGTSGIQETQYF; cdr3_nt: TGTGCCATCAGGGGGACTAGCGGGATCCAAGAGACCCAGTACTTC; clone_size: -; j_call: TRBJ2-5; d_call: TRBD2; v_call: TRBV10-3
cdr3_aa: CASSPKPQVMTQYF; cdr3_nt: TGTGCCAGCAGCCCTAAGCCCCAGGTCATGACCCAGTACTTC; clone_size: few; j_call: TRBJ2-5; d_call: -; v_call: TRBV5-4
cdr3_aa: CASSPSRLAGGKTQYF; cdr3_nt: TGTGCCAGCAGCCCTTCCCGACTAGCGGGGGGGAAGACCCAGTACTTC; clone_size: -; j_call: TRBJ2-5; d_call: TRBD2; v_call: TRBV7-8
cdr3_aa: CASSLGTGDGYEQYF; cdr3_nt: TGTGCCAGCAGTTTAGGTACAGGAGATGGCTACGAGCAGTACTTC; clone_size: -; j_call: TRBJ2-7; d_call: -; v_call: TRBV28
cdr3_aa: CASSNSDSAFHEQYF; cdr3_nt: TGTGCCAGCAGCAATTCGGACAGCGCCTTCCACGAGCAGTACTTC; clone_size: -; j_call: TRBJ2-7; d_call: -; v_call: TRBV5-4
cdr3_aa: CASSVSTGSSYNEQFF; cdr3_nt: TGTGCCAGCAGCGTTTCAACAGGGAGCTCCTACAATGAGCAGTTCTTC; clone_size: -; j_call: TRBJ2-1; d_call: -; v_call: TRBV9
cdr3_aa: CASSQNPDGDEKLFF; cdr3_nt: TGCGCCAGCAGCCAAAACCCCGACGGGGATGAAAAACTGTTTTTT; clone_size: -; j_call: TRBJ1-4; d_call: -; v_call: TRBV4-1
cdr3_aa: CASSRSQGANNEKLFF; cdr3_nt: TGTGCCAGCTCACGTTCGCAGGGGGCCAATAATGAAAAACTGTTTTTT; clone_size: -; j_call: TRBJ1-4; d_call: TRBD1; v_call: TRBV18
cdr3_aa: CASSLGLGGGEETQYF; cdr3_nt: TGTGCCAGCAGCCTCGGACTAGGAGGAGGTGAAGAGACCCAGTACTTC; clone_size: -; j_call: TRBJ2-5; d_call: TRBD2; v_call: TRBV7-3
cdr3_aa: CASSPHLGQAETQYF; cdr3_nt: TGTGCCAGCAGCCCCCACCTGGGACAGGCAGAGACCCAGTACTTC; clone_size: once; j_call: TRBJ2-5; d_call: TRBD1; v_call: TRBV9
cdr3_aa: CASRRSNTEAFF; cdr3_nt: TGTGCCAGTAGGCGAAGCAACACTGAAGCTTTCTTT; clone_size: -; j_call: TRBJ1-1; d_call: -; v_call: TRBV19
cdr3_aa: CASSPRQGASSNEQFF; cdr3_nt: TGTGCCAGCTCACCAAGGCAGGGGGCCTCTTCCAATGAGCAGTTCTTC; clone_size: -; j_call: TRBJ2-1; d_call: TRBD1; v_call: TRBV18
cdr3_aa: CASHPYEQYF; cdr3_nt: TGTGCCAGCCATCCCTACGAGCAGTACTTC; clone_size: -; j_call: TRBJ2-7; d_call: -; v_call: TRBV5-6
cdr3_aa: CASSYVVRDQETQYF; cdr3_nt: TGTGCCAGCAGTTACGTTGTCAGGGACCAAGAGACCCAGTACTTC; clone_size: -; j_call: TRBJ2-5; d_call: -; v_call: TRBV6-5
cdr3_aa: CASSLGPRGETQYF; cdr3_nt: TGCGCCAGCAGCTTGGGGCCCAGAGGGGAGACCCAGTACTTC; clone_size: once; j_call: TRBJ2-5; d_call: -; v_call: TRBV5-1
cdr3_aa: CASSLPGRANYEQYF; cdr3_nt: TGTGCCAGCAGCCTTCCGGGCAGGGCGAACTACGAGCAGTACTTC; clone_size: -; j_call: TRBJ2-7; d_call: -; v_call: TRBV21-1
cdr3_aa: CASSYSGQGALDEQYF; cdr3_nt: TGTGCCAGCAGTTACTCCGGACAGGGGGCCCTCGACGAGCAGTACTTC; clone_size: -; j_call: TRBJ2-7; d_call: TRBD1; v_call: TRBV6-5
cdr3_aa: CASRQLTGLAEYNEQFF; cdr3_nt: TGCGCCAGCAGACAACTCACGGGACTAGCGGAATACAATGAGCAGTTCTTC; clone_size: -; j_call: TRBJ2-1; d_call: TRBD2; v_call: TRBV4-1